The clone carrying this TCR beta chain was seen more than once but under ten times. Its antigen is still unknown. The J segment lost 4 bases and the V segment lost 4 bases, leaving 12 bases of the junction unmatched. This CDR3 has 16 residues. Germline loops: CDR1 SGHNT, CDR2 YYREEE (reference sequence). Donors underwent one heparinised blood draw, about 120 mL on average. This sample was included in a study of beta chain features in type 1 diabetes. Study-wide points: Researchers could not determine here whether HLA type influences TCRB rearrangement. TCRB CDR3s were moderately but significantly shorter in Type 1 diabetes patients in all four CD4+ subsets. Patients' naive, central memory and Treg TCRB repertoires seemed closer to one another than those of healthy donors.

The investigators reverse transcribed all of the isolated RNA, so they sequenced expressed TCRB transcripts. Using immunoSEQ multiplex PCR, the repertoire was profiled, and TCRdb retains in-frame clones only, with some absent. The table lists 300,000 to 450,000 clones, 8.5% to 10% of them singletons. V is TRBV5-4 and J is TRBJ2-7; the match to TRBD1 covers 9 bases. Sequenced input: central memory CD4+ T cells from blood. This receptor was taken from a man aged 30 to 39 with type 1 diabetes. CDR3: CASSAPDRGSRYEQYF. The CDR3, as DNA: TGTGCCAGCAGCGCGCCAGACAGGGGGAGTCGGTACGAGCAGTACTTC. The full variable domain, its missing parts supplied by reference TRBV5-4 and TRBJ2-7, is ETGVTQSPTHLIKTRGQQVTLRCSSQSGHNTVSWYQQALGQGPQFIFQYYREEENGRGNFPPRFSGLQFPNYSSELNVNALELDDSALYLCASSAPDRGSRYEQYFGPGTRLTVT.